This T cell receptor beta chain is from a study of lymphopenia after photon versus proton radiotherapy. Whole-study results and caveats: Relative stability marked proton patients; photon patients lost diversity and naive cells.

The V end was cut by 0 bases, the J end by 1 base, with 7 bases between. The CDR3 runs 15 residues. From germline, CDR1 is SGHAT and CDR2 FQNNGV. Notes on this clone: The target antigen is unknown.

Assay: immunoSEQ multiplex PCR; the TCRdb copy retains only in-frame clones and omits some. The data contain over 25,000 clones, roughly nine tenths of them singletons. The genes are TRBV11-2 and TRBJ1-5; D unclear. The origin of this receptor is a woman aged 50 to 60 with cholangiocarcinoma. Material: peripheral blood, obtained from a patient treated with photon-based radiotherapy. The CDR3 nucleotides are TGTGCCAGCAGCTTAGATTTGGGGAGCAATCAGCCCCAGCATTTT. Its protein product is CASSLDLGSNQPQHF.